One T cell receptor (beta chain) is described in this entry. Its antigen is not identified. This sample was included in a study of beta chain features in type 1 diabetes. Expressed TCRB transcripts were sequenced because the entire RNA isolate underwent reverse transcription. Method: immunoSEQ multiplex PCR; TCRdb's copy keeps in-frame clones and lacks some. The sample carries 160,000 or so clones, 11% recorded once. Study outcomes and limitations: For patients, the naive, central memory and Treg TCRB repertoires appeared more alike than for healthy donors. Shorter templates may be favored by PCR, equally so in patients and controls.

The CDR3 is 13 amino acids. V was cut by 5 bases and J by 4 bases, with 8 bases left in between. Looked up from germline, CDR1 is SEHNR and CDR2 is FQNEAQ (reference sequence). The TCR was taken from a young man in good health. The chain is built from TRBV7-9 and TRBJ1-4; D gene uncertain. Sequencing input: central memory CD4+ T cells from blood. The DNA of the CDR3 is TGTGCCAGCAGCGGCAGTTTTAATGAAAAACTGTTTTTT. It encodes CASSGSFNEKLFF.